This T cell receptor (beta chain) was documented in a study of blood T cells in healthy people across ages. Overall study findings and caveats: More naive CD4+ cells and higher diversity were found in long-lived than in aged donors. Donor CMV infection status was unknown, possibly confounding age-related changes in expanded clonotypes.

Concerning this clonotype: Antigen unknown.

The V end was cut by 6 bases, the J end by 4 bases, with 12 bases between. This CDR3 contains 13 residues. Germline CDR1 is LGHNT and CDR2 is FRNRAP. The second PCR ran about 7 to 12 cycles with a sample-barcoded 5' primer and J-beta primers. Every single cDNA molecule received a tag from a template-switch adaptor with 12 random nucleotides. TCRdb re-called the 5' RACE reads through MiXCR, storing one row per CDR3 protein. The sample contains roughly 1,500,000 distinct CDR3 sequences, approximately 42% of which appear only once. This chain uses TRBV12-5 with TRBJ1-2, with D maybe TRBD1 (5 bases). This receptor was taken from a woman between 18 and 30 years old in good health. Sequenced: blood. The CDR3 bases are TGTGCTAGTGGCTTAACCGGGACCTATGGCTACACCTTC. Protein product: CASGLTGTYGYTF.